This T cell receptor (beta chain) emerged from a study of CD8+CD57+ T cells in acquired aplastic anemia (dated by TCRdb to the late 2010s). Describing the broader study: On average, sorted CD4+ and CD8+ cells yielded around 3.4 ug of extracted DNA, with a range of 0.2 to 27.4 ug. A CD8+CD57+ expansion meant a frequency higher than the mean frequency seen in healthy subjects. What the authors observed across the whole study: No significant difference in CD8+ Simpson's diversity was found between patients and healthy controls (P=0.060). Although roughly 29 CD8+ CDR3 sequences were shared by patients and controls, these sequences appeared highly expressed in patients and within the immunodominant clones of patients.

Comment on this clonotype: Its antigen is currently not known. Per-base qualities were not stored, and no clone one base away is much larger.

The patients picked for sequencing were ones in whom flow cytometry had shown an expansion of CD8+CD57+ cells. Every patient had severe acquired aplastic anemia, diagnosed using the International Study of Aplastic Anemia and Agranulocytosis and Camitta criteria. Patients had received no therapy at the time of blood sampling. The study deep-sequenced TCR repertoires of sorted CD4+ and CD8+ blood T cells from severe aplastic anemia patients and healthy subjects. In the USA, patient enrollment took place under clinicaltrials.gov protocols 00001620, 01623167, 00001397, 00071045, 00081523 and 00961064. Ficoll-Paque density gradient centrifugation was used to isolate peripheral blood mononuclear cells. Before DNA extraction, CD4+ and CD8+ T cells were sorted by FACS or by magnetic beads. After removal of 0 bases from V and 4 bases from J, the junction retains 6 bases not matched to a gene. CDR1 and CDR2 were assigned from the germline V gene as WSHSY and SAAADI. Taken from cysteine to phenylalanine, the CDR3 has 16 residues. Kept here is only the CDR3 DNA, which spans 48 bases and is read in frame from base 1.

Profiling of TCR beta VDJ combinations and CDR3 sequences used genomic DNA as the template. An Illumina HiSeq 2000 was used for TCR repertoire sequencing. In the original analysis: Repertoire assessment relied on Simpson's diversity index, CDR3 size and DJ length profiles, and TRBV/TRBJ rearrangement plots. The most abundant DNA sequence in the deep sequencing data was defined as the immunodominant clone. CDR3 amino acid sequences were screened for sharing across subjects and were compared with published repertoires and the VDJdb database. The public sequencing data were trimmed at Q25 with fastp and processed into clonotypes with MiXCR by TCRdb, which kept only in-frame beta chains. When rows share a CDR3 protein, they turn into one entry using the most common DNA and genes. The V and J calls reflect TCRdb's pipeline rather than the authors' work. The sample data list roughly 220,000 distinct CDR3 sequences, and 55% to 65% of these were observed just once. Clones ranked in the top ten supply around 60% of the sample.

The receptor's source is a human donor with aplastic anemia. The source material was sorted CD4+, CD8+, or CD8+CD57+ T cells (not recorded which) from PBMCs. The V gene is TRBV10-2 and the J gene is TRBJ2-3, with 8 bases matching TRBD2. In nucleotides, the sequence is TGCGCCAGCAGTGAGTCTGGCGGGGGGTGGGCAGATACGCAGTATTTT. Its coded protein is CASSESGGGWADTQYF.